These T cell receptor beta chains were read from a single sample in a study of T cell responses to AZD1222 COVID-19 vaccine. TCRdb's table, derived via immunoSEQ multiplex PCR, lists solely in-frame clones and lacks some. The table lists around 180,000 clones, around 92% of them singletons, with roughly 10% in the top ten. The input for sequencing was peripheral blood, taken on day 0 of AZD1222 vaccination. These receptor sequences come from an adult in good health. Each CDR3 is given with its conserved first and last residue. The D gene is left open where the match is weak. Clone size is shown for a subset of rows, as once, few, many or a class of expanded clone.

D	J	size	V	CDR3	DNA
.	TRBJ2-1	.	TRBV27	CASTWGFGHNEQFF	TGTGCCAGCACCTGGGGCTTCGGACACAATGAGCAGTTCTTC
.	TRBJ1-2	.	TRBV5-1	CASSPTINLQERRNGYTF	TGCGCCAGCAGCCCAACCATAAACCTACAAGAACGCCGGAATGGCTACACCTTC
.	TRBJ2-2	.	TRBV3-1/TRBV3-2	CASSQETGTRTGELFF	TGTGCCAGCAGCCAAGAAACCGGGACAAGGACCGGGGAGCTGTTTTTT
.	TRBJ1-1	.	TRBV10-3	CAIRGLNTEAFF	TGTGCCATCAGGGGACTTAACACTGAAGCTTTCTTT
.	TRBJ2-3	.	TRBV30	CAWSQTRRTDTQYF	TGTGCCTGGAGTCAGACCCGGCGGACAGATACGCAGTATTTT
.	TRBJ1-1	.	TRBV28	CASREVEAFF	TGTGCCAGCAGAGAGGTCGAAGCTTTCTTT
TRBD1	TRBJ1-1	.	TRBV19	CASETRDRGTEAFF	TGTGCCAGTGAGACCCGGGACAGGGGCACTGAAGCTTTCTTT
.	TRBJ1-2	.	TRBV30	CAWRRDNNYGYTF	TGTGCCTGGCGCCGGGACAATAACTATGGCTACACCTTC
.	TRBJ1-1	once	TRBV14	CASSQVTRREAFF	TGTGCCAGCAGCCAAGTGACAAGGCGTGAAGCTTTCTTT
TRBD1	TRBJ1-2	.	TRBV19	CASSVPGTGERFYGYTF	TGTGCCAGTAGTGTACCCGGGACAGGCGAAAGGTTCTATGGCTACACCTTC
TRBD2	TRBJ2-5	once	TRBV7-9	CASSLGTSGMGETQYF	TGTGCCAGCAGCTTGGGGACTAGCGGGATGGGAGAGACCCAGTACTTC
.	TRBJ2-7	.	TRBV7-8	CASSRGRSSYEQYF	TGTGCCAGCAGCCGAGGACGGAGCTCCTACGAGCAGTACTTC
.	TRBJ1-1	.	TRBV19	CASRSFSTGNTEAFF	TGTGCCAGTAGATCTTTCTCGACAGGGAACACTGAAGCTTTCTTT
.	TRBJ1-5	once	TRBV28	CASSDRIAGNQPQHF	TGTGCCAGCAGTGACAGGATTGCGGGGAATCAGCCCCAGCATTTT
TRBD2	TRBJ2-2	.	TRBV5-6	CASSLRLAGGELFF	TGTGCCAGCAGCTTGCGGCTAGCGGGCGGGGAGCTGTTTTTT
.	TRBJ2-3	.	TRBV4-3	CASSQDLPPTDTQYF	TGCGCCAGCAGCCAAGATCTTCCCCCCACAGATACGCAGTATTTT
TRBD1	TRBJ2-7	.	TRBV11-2	CASSLGTGEYEQYF	TGTGCCAGCAGCCTCGGGACAGGAGAATACGAGCAGTACTTC
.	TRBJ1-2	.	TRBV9	CASSVDGTANYGYTF	TGTGCCAGCAGCGTGGACGGAACCGCCAACTATGGCTACACCTTC
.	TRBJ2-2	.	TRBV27	CASSLGQPPGELFF	TGTGCCAGCAGTTTGGGGCAGCCACCCGGGGAGCTGTTTTTT
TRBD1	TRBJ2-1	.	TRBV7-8	CASSPPVQGDEQFF	TGTGCCAGCAGCCCCCCCGTACAGGGGGATGAGCAGTTCTTC
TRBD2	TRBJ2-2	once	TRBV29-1	CSVVTSGRTIGELFF	TGCAGCGTTGTCACTAGCGGGAGGACGATCGGGGAGCTGTTTTTT
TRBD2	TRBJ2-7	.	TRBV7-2	CASSPRLGLEGSYEQYF	TGTGCCAGCAGCCCCAGACTTGGACTAGAAGGGTCCTACGAGCAGTACTTC
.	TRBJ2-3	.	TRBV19	CASNGGPTDTQYF	TGTGCCAGTAACGGGGGGCCCACAGATACGCAGTATTTT
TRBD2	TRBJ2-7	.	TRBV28	CASSFERGLAGYEQYF	TGTGCCAGCAGTTTTGAAAGAGGGCTAGCGGGCTACGAGCAGTACTTC